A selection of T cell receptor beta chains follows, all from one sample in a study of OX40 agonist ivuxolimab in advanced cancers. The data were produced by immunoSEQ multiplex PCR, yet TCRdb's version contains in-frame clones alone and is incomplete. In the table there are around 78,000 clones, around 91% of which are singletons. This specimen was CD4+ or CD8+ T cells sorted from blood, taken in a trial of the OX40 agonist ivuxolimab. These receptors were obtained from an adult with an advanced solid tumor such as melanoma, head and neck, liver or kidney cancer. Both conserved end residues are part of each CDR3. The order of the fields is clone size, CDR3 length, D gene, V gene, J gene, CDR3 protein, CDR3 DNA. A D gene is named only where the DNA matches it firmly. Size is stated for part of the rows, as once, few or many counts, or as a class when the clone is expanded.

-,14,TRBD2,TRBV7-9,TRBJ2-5,CASSLGAGLRAQYF,TGTGCCAGCAGCTTAGGAGCGGGGCTGAGGGCCCAGTACTTC
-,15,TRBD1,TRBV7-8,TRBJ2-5,CASSLVRQGRETQYF,TGTGCCAGCAGCTTAGTACGACAGGGTCGAGAGACCCAGTACTTC
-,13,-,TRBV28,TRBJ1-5,CAATRRVNQPQHF,TGTGCCGCCACCCGCAGGGTAAATCAGCCCCAGCATTTT
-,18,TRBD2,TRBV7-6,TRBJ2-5,CASSLAPGTSGSQETQYF,TGTGCCAGCAGCTTAGCGCCAGGGACTAGCGGATCTCAAGAGACCCAGTACTTC
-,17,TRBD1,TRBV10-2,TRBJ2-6,CASSNPGQGAGANVLTF,TGCGCCAGCAGTAACCCGGGACAGGGGGCTGGGGCCAACGTCCTGACTTTC
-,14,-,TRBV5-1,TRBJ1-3,CASSLGQPANTIYF,TGCGCCAGCAGCTTGGGGCAACCGGCAAACACCATATATTTT
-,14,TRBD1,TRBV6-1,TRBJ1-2,CASSRDRGHYGYTF,TGTGCCAGCAGCCGGGACAGGGGACACTATGGCTACACCTTC
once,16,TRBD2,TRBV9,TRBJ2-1,CASSVVGSGRWNEQFF,TGTGCCAGCAGCGTAGTCGGTAGCGGGAGATGGAATGAGCAGTTCTTC
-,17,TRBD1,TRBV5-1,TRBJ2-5,CASSLVRRTGQVQEQYF,TGCGCCAGCAGCTTGGTACGGAGAACCGGACAGGTACAAGAGCAGTACTTC
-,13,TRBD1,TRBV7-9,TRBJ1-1,CASSLAGQGGSFF,TGTGCCAGCAGCTTAGCCGGACAGGGCGGGTCTTTCTTT
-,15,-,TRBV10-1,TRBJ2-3,CASSVTGGFTDTQYF,TGCGCCAGCAGTGTAACAGGAGGGTTCACAGATACGCAGTATTTT
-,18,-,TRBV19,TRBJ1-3,CASTPWGVSPASGNTIYF,TGTGCCAGTACCCCATGGGGGGTTTCTCCCGCCTCTGGAAACACCATATATTTT
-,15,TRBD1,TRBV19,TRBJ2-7,CASSRPTGGSYEQYF,TGTGCCAGTAGTCGACCGACAGGGGGCAGCTACGAGCAGTACTTC
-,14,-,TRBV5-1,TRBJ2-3,CASSLGAGTDTQYF,TGCGCCAGCAGCTTAGGGGCCGGCACAGATACGCAGTATTTT
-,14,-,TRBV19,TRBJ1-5,CASSKTEPFQPQHF,TGTGCCAGTAGTAAGACAGAGCCATTTCAGCCCCAGCATTTT
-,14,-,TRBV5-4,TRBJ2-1,CASIPDPSYNEQFF,TGTGCCAGCATCCCGGATCCCTCCTACAATGAGCAGTTCTTC
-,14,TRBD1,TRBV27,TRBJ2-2,CASSLAGGTGELFF,TGTGCCAGCAGTTTAGCAGGGGGAACCGGGGAGCTGTTTTTT
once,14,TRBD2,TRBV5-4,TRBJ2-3,CASEREWGGDTQYF,TGTGCCAGCGAGCGGGAGTGGGGAGGGGATACGCAGTATTTT
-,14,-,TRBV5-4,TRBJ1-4,CASSRGTTNEKLFF,TGTGCCAGCTCCCGGGGTACAACTAATGAAAAACTGTTTTTT
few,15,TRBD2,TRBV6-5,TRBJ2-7,CASRREVAGAYEQYF,TGTGCCAGCAGGCGGGAGGTAGCGGGAGCCTACGAGCAGTACTTC
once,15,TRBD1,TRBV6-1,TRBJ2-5,CASRPRGQGQETQYF,TGTGCCAGCAGACCCAGAGGACAGGGACAAGAGACCCAGTACTTC
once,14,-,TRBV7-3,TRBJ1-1,CASSLTGLNTEAFF,TGTGCCAGCAGCTTAACTGGGCTGAACACTGAAGCTTTCTTT
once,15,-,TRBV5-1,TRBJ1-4,CASSLGSQGREKLFF,TGCGCCAGCAGCTTGGGGTCACAGGGAAGGGAAAAACTGTTTTTT
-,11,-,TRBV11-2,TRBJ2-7,CASSPLGEQYF,TGTGCCAGCAGCCCCCTCGGGGAGCAGTACTTC
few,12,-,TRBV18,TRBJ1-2,CASSLGERGYTF,TGTGCCAGTTCACTGGGGGAACGTGGCTACACCTTC